This is a list of T cell receptor beta chains from one sample in a study of metastatic and nonmetastatic thyroid tumors. TCRdb re-clonotyped the PCR reads via MiXCR. In the table there are around 17,000 clones, roughly 26% of which are singletons. Specimen: adjacent normal tissue. These TCRs come from a female donor with papillary thyroid cancer or a benign thyroid nodule (not recorded which). Some clones in this sample may be carry-over from other donors' samples. Both conserved end residues are part of each CDR3. The D gene is left open where the match is weak. Size values are once, few and many counts, or a class for expanded clones, and some rows have none.

j_call	d_call	clone_size	v_call	cdr3_aa	cdr3_nt
TRBJ2-2	-	-	TRBV30	CAWSVLPGRLTGELFF	TGTGCCTGGAGTGTACTGCCAGGGAGGCTCACCGGGGAGCTGTTTTTT
TRBJ2-2	-	-	TRBV18	CASSPANTGELFF	TGTGCCAGCTCACCAGCGAACACCGGGGAGCTGTTTTTT
TRBJ2-1	TRBD1	few	TRBV20-1	CSAANRDRGGDEQFF	TGCAGTGCTGCAAACCGGGACAGGGGAGGCGATGAGCAGTTCTTC
TRBJ1-1	-	many	TRBV28	CASSRRREVTEAFF	TGTGCCAGCAGCCGTAGGAGGGAGGTCACTGAAGCTTTCTTT
TRBJ1-2	-	-	TRBV7-3	CASSLTVDYGYTF	TGTGCCAGCAGCTTAACGGTGGACTATGGCTACACCTTC
TRBJ1-6	TRBD1	few	TRBV2	CASRRQGSPLHF	TGTGCCAGCAGGCGACAGGGTTCACCCCTCCACTTT
TRBJ1-5	-	-	TRBV6-1	CASSVQEYQPQHF	TGTGCCAGCAGTGTACAGGAATATCAGCCCCAGCATTTT
TRBJ2-7	-	-	TRBV18	CASSEQQGLEQYF	TGTGCCAGCTCAGAACAACAGGGTCTCGAGCAGTACTTC
TRBJ1-2	-	-	TRBV7-9	CASSLASGNYGYTF	TGTGCCAGCAGCTTAGCTAGTGGGAACTATGGCTACACCTTC
TRBJ1-2	-	-	TRBV6-2/TRBV6-3	CASSSFSVYTF	TGTGCCAGCAGTTCATTCAGTGTCTACACCTTC
TRBJ2-7	-	-	TRBV12-3/TRBV12-4	CASSPSGTRVEQYF	TGTGCCAGCAGTCCCTCCGGGACACGGGTCGAGCAGTACTTC
TRBJ1-4	-	-	TRBV6-1	CASLSQGPEKLFF	TGTGCCAGCTTGTCCCAGGGGCCTGAAAAACTGTTTTTT
TRBJ2-2	TRBD2	-	TRBV20-1	CSASTSGTGELFF	TGCAGTGCGTCGACTAGCGGGACCGGGGAGCTGTTTTTT
TRBJ1-2	TRBD1	-	TRBV6-1	CATHRDRGLIIDYGYTF	TGTGCCACTCACAGGGACAGGGGCTTGATCATTGACTATGGCTACACCTTC
TRBJ1-3	-	-	TRBV5-1	CASSKIQGGSGNTIYF	TGCGCCAGCAGCAAAATACAGGGAGGTTCTGGAAACACCATATATTTT
TRBJ1-2	-	few	TRBV12-3/TRBV12-4	CASRMGRNNYGYTF	TGTGCCAGCAGAATGGGACGAAACAACTATGGCTACACCTTC
TRBJ1-5	-	-	TRBV28	CASSLLANRISRQPQHF	TGTGCCAGCAGTTTATTGGCGAACAGAATTAGTCGTCAGCCCCAGCATTTT
TRBJ2-5	TRBD2	once	TRBV12-3/TRBV12-4	CASSGGAGGGETQYF	TGTGCCAGCAGTGGGGGGGCGGGGGGTGGAGAGACCCAGTACTTC
TRBJ1-1	-	-	TRBV6-2/TRBV6-3	CASKLREAFF	TGTGCCAGCAAGCTTCGGGAAGCTTTCTTT
TRBJ1-1	-	-	TRBV6-1	CASSEDGRNTEAFF	TGTGCCAGCAGTGAAGACGGGAGGAACACTGAAGCTTTCTTT
TRBJ1-2	-	few	TRBV6-2/TRBV6-3	CASSYSVGLDGYTF	TGTGCCAGCAGTTACTCGGTCGGATTGGATGGCTACACCTTC
TRBJ1-1	-	-	TRBV2	CASSVELDTEAFF	TGTGCCAGCAGCGTAGAGTTGGACACTGAAGCTTTCTTT
TRBJ1-4	-	-	TRBV7-4	CASSLALPAIRGEKLFF	TGTGCCAGCAGCTTAGCGCTCCCGGCGATAAGGGGGGAAAAACTGTTTTTT
TRBJ2-3	-	few	TRBV6-4	CASGRPTQYF	TGTGCCAGCGGACGTCCTACGCAGTATTTT
TRBJ1-1	-	few	TRBV29-1	CSAAGRSGNTEAFF	TGCAGCGCTGCGGGACGAAGCGGGAACACTGAAGCTTTCTTT